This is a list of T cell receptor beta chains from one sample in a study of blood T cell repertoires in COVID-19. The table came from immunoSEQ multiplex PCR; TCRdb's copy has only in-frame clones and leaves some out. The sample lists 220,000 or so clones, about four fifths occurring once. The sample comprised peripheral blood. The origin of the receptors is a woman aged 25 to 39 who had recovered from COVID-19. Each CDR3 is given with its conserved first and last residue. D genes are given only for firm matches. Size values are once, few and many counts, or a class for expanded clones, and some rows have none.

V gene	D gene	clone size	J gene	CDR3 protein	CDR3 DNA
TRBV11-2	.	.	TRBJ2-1	CASSLISGHNEQFF	TGTGCCAGCAGCTTAATTAGCGGACACAATGAGCAGTTCTTC
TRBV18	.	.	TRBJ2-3	CASSPSAGPDTQYF	TGTGCCAGCTCACCCTCTGCGGGTCCAGATACGCAGTATTTT
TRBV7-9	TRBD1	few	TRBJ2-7	CASSSPGQPYEQYF	TGTGCCAGCAGCTCACCGGGACAGCCCTACGAGCAGTACTTC
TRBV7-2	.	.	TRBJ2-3	CASSLGGRVLPDTQYF	TGTGCCAGCAGCTTAGGGGGCAGGGTCCTCCCAGATACGCAGTATTTT
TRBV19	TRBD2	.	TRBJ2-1	CASSSTSGRVNEQFF	TGTGCCAGTAGTTCGACTAGCGGGAGGGTAAATGAGCAGTTCTTC
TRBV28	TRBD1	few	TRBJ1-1	CASSSSGTGGRKDTEAFF	TGTGCCAGCAGTTCCTCCGGGACAGGGGGTAGGAAGGACACTGAAGCTTTCTTT
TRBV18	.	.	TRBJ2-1	CASSPFRGRDYNEQFF	TGTGCCAGCTCACCTTTTAGGGGGAGAGACTACAATGAGCAGTTCTTC
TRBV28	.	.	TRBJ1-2	CASRGRKVYGYTF	TGTGCCAGCAGGGGGCGAAAGGTCTATGGCTACACCTTC
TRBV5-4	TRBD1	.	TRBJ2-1	CASSSKDREVSEQFF	TGTGCCAGCAGCTCGAAGGACAGGGAAGTAAGTGAGCAGTTCTTC
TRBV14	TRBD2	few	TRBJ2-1	CASSLLAGGPREQFF	TGTGCCAGCAGCCTACTAGCGGGAGGGCCAAGGGAGCAGTTCTTC
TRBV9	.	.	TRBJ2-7	CASSVGLGRVPYEQYF	TGTGCCAGCAGCGTAGGTTTGGGCAGGGTCCCCTACGAGCAGTACTTC
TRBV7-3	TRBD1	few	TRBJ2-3	CASSLTSGTGGTQYF	TGTGCCAGCAGCTTAACCAGCGGGACAGGGGGTACGCAGTATTTT
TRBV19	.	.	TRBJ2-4	CASSGGANIQYF	TGTGCCAGTAGTGGGGGCGCCAACATTCAGTACTTC
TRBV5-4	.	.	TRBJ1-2	CASSPLLFGGGYGYTF	TGTGCCAGCAGCCCTTTGCTTTTTGGGGGGGGCTATGGCTACACCTTC
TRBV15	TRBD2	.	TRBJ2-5	CATSRATGGDVQTQYF	TGTGCCACCAGCAGAGCCACGGGAGGGGACGTGCAGACCCAGTACTTC
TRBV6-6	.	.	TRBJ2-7	CASRLEGLSYEQYF	TGTGCCAGCAGGCTAGAGGGCCTCTCCTACGAGCAGTACTTC
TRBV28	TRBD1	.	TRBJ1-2	CASNQGQGGYGYTF	TGTGCCAGCAACCAAGGACAGGGGGGCTATGGCTACACCTTC
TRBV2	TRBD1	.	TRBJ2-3	CASSNLKVQGDTDTQYF	TGTGCCAGCAGCAACTTAAAGGTCCAGGGGGACACAGATACGCAGTATTTT
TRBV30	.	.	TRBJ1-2	CAWILSNYGYTF	TGTGCCTGGATATTGTCTAACTATGGCTACACCTTC
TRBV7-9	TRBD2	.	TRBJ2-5	CASSLRGLAEGETQYF	TGTGCCAGCAGCTTACGGGGACTAGCGGAGGGGGAGACCCAGTACTTC
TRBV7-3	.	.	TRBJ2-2	CASSLYRTNTGELFF	TGTGCCAGCAGCTTATACAGGACGAACACCGGGGAGCTGTTTTTT
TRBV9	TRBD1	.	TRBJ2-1	CASTRGTAAVRRGEQFF	TGTGCCAGCACCAGAGGGACAGCCGCGGTCCGTCGGGGCGAGCAGTTCTTC